The T cell receptor (beta chain) described here comes from a study of T cells in localized non-small cell lung cancer (TCRdb year 2020). A note on the overall study: The study examined T cell repertoires in under 300 patients with early-stage NSCLC and compared tumors with uninvolved tumor-adjacent lungs. NSCLC patients had a mean age of approximately 66 years, and around 130 were male and about a hundred female. All 250 or so NSCLC patients in the cohort were treatment-naive and had localized lung tumors that were resected.

TCR beta CDR3 regions were sequenced from DNA using the immunoSEQ Assay. The paper's data handling went like this. To compute T cell density, TCR beta template counts were normalized to usable DNA, which was estimated by amplifying housekeeping genes. Richness was estimated using the preseqR package, with extrapolation to 400,000 templates for PBMC samples and to 120,000 templates for tissue samples. Clonality was taken to be one minus Pielou's evenness. Differential abundance testing on productive amino-acid clonotypes, with a minimum total count of 5 and an alpha of 0.1, was used to identify tissue-enriched TCRs. The Jaccard Index and the Morisita Overlap Index were used to measure how much the repertoires overlapped between compartments. GLIPH grouped TCR beta CDR3s together with public tetramer-defined viral CDR3s, and a viral motif had to include at least three viral sequences and also show V-gene enrichment. As stored in TCRdb, this immuneACCESS dataset retains in-frame rearrangements with V and J assigned. A fraction of the clones does not appear; measured against another copy, unresolved V genes explain less than half of the discrepancy, and the remainder lacks a known reason. The V and J calls and clone size were taken over from that table, and D and trimming were inferred from the DNA. The sample profile shows more than 100,000 clones; 80% to 90% of them were found once. The top ten constitute over 1.5% of the sample.

Including cysteine and phenylalanine, the CDR3 has 13 amino acids. Here the CDR3 DNA is all that survives: 39 bases in frame from base 1. CDR1 SGHRS and CDR2 YFSETQ were looked up in the germline V gene. Trimming removed 2 bases from V and 9 bases from J, leaving 15 bases between the germline ends. Beyond this particular receptor, the publication reports: Uninvolved tumor-adjacent lung showed the highest T cell clonality, higher than tumor, which suggests more focused antigenic responses in the uninvolved tumor-adjacent lung. Because the study design was exploratory, TCR variables were selected using unadjusted p-values without false-discovery rate correction. Multi-region tumor sequencing was not performed, so intratumor heterogeneity could not be excluded. A median of around 50 of the top 100 tumor clones turned up in the paired uninvolved adjacent lung, and about 28 of those clones also ranked among the top 100 of that same adjacent lung. Longer overall survival was associated with higher blood T cell density, whereas shorter survival was associated with higher adjacent-lung clonality.

This clone was observed once. This clone's antigen is unknown. Per-base quality was not reported, and no clone a single base away is much larger than it. At diagnosis, tumor, uninvolved tumor-adjacent lung and peripheral blood were collected and then preserved as a mix of FFPE and fresh-frozen material. For TCR repertoire profiling, the blood samples were analyzed as peripheral blood mononuclear cells. The sequence was collected from an older female donor with stage I lung adenocarcinoma. The chain is encoded by TRBV5-1 joined to TRBJ2-7; the D segment is perhaps TRBD1 or TRBD2, each sharing 5 matched bases. Material: peripheral blood, obtained before any cancer treatment. CDR3 sequence: CASSFRGEARQYF. The DNA reads as follows: TGCGCCAGCAGCTTTAGAGGGGAAGCGCGGCAGTACTTC.